A selection of T cell receptor beta chains follows, all from one sample in a study of OX40 agonist ivuxolimab in advanced cancers. The data were produced by immunoSEQ multiplex PCR, yet TCRdb's version contains in-frame clones alone and is incomplete. The repertoire holds 74,000 or so clones, with roughly 93% as singletons. The specimen was CD4+ or CD8+ T cells sorted from blood, collected in a trial of the OX40 agonist ivuxolimab. The origin of the receptors is an adult with an advanced solid tumor such as melanoma, head and neck, liver or kidney cancer. The CDR3 runs from the conserved cysteine through the conserved F or W. A D gene is named only where the DNA matches it firmly. Where a row states a size, it is once, few, many or the class of an expanded clone; other rows omit it.

>TRBJ1-1|14|-|TRBV11-2|-
CASSLFVAGSEAFF
TGTGCCAGCAGCTTATTCGTTGCGGGGTCTGAAGCTTTCTTT
>TRBJ1-5|13|-|TRBV5-1|-
CASSLVSNQPQHF
TGCGCCAGCAGCTTGGTCAGCAATCAGCCCCAGCATTTT
>TRBJ2-7|14|-|TRBV6-5|-
CASSRAGESYEQYF
TGTGCCAGCAGCCGCGCCGGGGAATCCTACGAGCAGTACTTC
>TRBJ1-2|15|-|TRBV4-2|-
CASSQDPGTRYGYTF
TGTGCCAGCAGCCAAGATCCAGGGACGAGGTATGGCTACACCTTC
>TRBJ2-2|15|-|TRBV13|TRBD1
CASSSGQLHAGELFF
TGTGCCAGCAGCTCGGGACAGCTACATGCCGGGGAGCTGTTTTTT
>TRBJ2-4|16|-|TRBV5-1|-
CASSPGRPLAKNIQYF
TGCGCCAGCAGCCCGGGACGTCCACTAGCCAAAAACATTCAGTACTTC
>TRBJ1-4|14|-|TRBV6-5|-
CASSSGRFNEKLFF
TGTGCCAGCAGTTCCGGCAGGTTTAATGAAAAACTGTTTTTT
>TRBJ2-5|14|-|TRBV6-1|TRBD1
CASSGGQGTETQYF
TGTGCCAGCAGTGGGGGACAGGGTACCGAGACCCAGTACTTC
>TRBJ1-1|13|few|TRBV7-2|-
CASSSTGGSKAFF
TGTGCCAGCAGCTCGACAGGCGGGAGTAAAGCTTTCTTT
>TRBJ1-1|15|-|TRBV18|-
CASSPILGPDTEAFF
TGTGCCAGCTCACCAATTCTGGGACCGGACACTGAAGCTTTCTTT
>TRBJ2-5|16|-|TRBV5-4|-
CASSSATTGSQETQYF
TGTGCCAGCAGCTCGGCTACAACCGGGTCTCAAGAGACCCAGTACTTC
>TRBJ2-7|15|-|TRBV5-8|TRBD2
CASSLASSGAYEQYF
TGTGCCAGCAGCTTGGCGTCCAGCGGGGCCTACGAGCAGTACTTC
>TRBJ1-1|14|-|TRBV5-1|-
CASSDGRGGTEAFF
TGCGCCAGCAGCGACGGCCGGGGGGGCACTGAAGCTTTCTTT
>TRBJ2-5|14|-|TRBV6-5|TRBD1
CASSRSRGQETQYF
TGTGCCAGCAGTCGATCCAGGGGACAGGAGACCCAGTACTTC
>TRBJ2-7|11|-|TRBV4-2|-
CASSLYYEQYF
TGTGCCAGCAGCTTATATTACGAGCAGTACTTC
>TRBJ1-1|14|once|TRBV18|-
CASSQGQMNTEAFF
TGTGCCAGCTCACAGGGACAAATGAACACTGAAGCTTTCTTT